This passage covers 20 T cell receptor beta chains from one sample sequenced in a study of persistence of HIV-infected CD4 T cells. No antigen is known for these receptors. The libraries were made with immunoSEQ version 4 in survey mode. Sequencing used immunoSEQ multiplex PCR; TCRdb keeps in-frame clones, though not all of them. The table includes about 32,000 clones, 80% to 90% detected once. The stimulus was an HIV-1 Gag 15-mer peptide pool, around 1.1 ug/peptide/mL. CD40L-negative CD69-negative CD45RO-high memory CD4+ T cells were sorted as populations depleted of antigen-responding cells. The sample in question was CD4+ T cells sorted from PBMCs after roughly 20-hour stimulation, obtained from a patient who received antiretroviral therapy. The receptors originated from an adult woman with HIV who was CMV-seropositive.

The chain has TRBV10-3 and TRBJ1-1, with D hard to call. CDR1 is ENHRY and CDR2 is SYGVKD in the germline V gene. Trimming took 5 bases from V and 3 from J, leaving 13 bases between them. This CDR3 is built from 14 residues. CDR3 DNA: TGTGCCATCAGTACGACCGGGAGCGACACTGAAGCTTTCTTT. It specifies CAISTTGSDTEAFF.

V usage is TRBV18 and J usage is TRBJ2-2; TRBD1 matches 7 bases. V was clipped by 5 bases and J by 1 base; unmatched bases: 1. Germline CDR1 and CDR2: KGHSH and LQKENI. This CDR3 region has 14 residues. Here the CDR3 DNA reads TGTGCCAGCTCATGGACAGGGAACACCGGGGAGCTGTTTTTT. Amino acid sequence: CASSWTGNTGELFF.

The rearrangement links TRBV30 to TRBJ1-2; 7 nucleotides agree with TRBD1. Germline values: CDR1 GTSNPN, CDR2 SVGIG (reference sequence). V was clipped by 2 bases and J by 6 bases; unmatched bases: 9. This CDR3 has 14 amino acids. The CDR3 coding sequence is TGTGCCTGGAGTTATGGCGGACAGGAGAATGGCTACACCTTC. Its translation: CAWSYGGQENGYTF.

This rearrangement joins TRBV27 to TRBJ2-2; D possibly corresponds to TRBD2 (6 bases). From germline, CDR1 is MNHEY and CDR2 SMNVEV (reference sequence). V lost 8 bases to trimming and J lost 2 bases, with 9 bases between them. This CDR3 has 13 amino acids. This CDR3 is CASRDFNTGELFF. CDR3 DNA: TGTGCCAGCCGGGACTTCAACACCGGGGAGCTGTTTTTT.

The V gene is TRBV10-1, the J gene TRBJ2-1; D is ambiguous. Between the trimmed V and J ends, which lost 3 bases and 1 base, there was a span of 16 bases. The CDR3 runs to 17 residues. CDR1 WNHNN and CDR2 SYGVQD come from the germline V gene (reference sequence). CDR3 DNA: TGCGCCAGCAGTGAAGTTCGGCAAGGAAGGTCCTACAATGAGCAGTTCTTC. This encodes CASSEVRQGRSYNEQFF.

The rearrangement joins TRBV3-1 (or the pseudogene TRBV3-2) to TRBJ1-2, with a possible D match to TRBD1 (5 bases). V lost 4 bases and J lost 4, with 13 bases in between. This CDR3 is 14 amino acids long. Looked up from germline, CDR1 is LGHDT and CDR2 is YNNKEL (reference sequence). CDR3 coding DNA: TGTGCCAGCAGCCCGGGCTGGGGGTCCTATGGCTACACCTTC. This gives the protein CASSPGWGSYGYTF.

The chain links TRBV2 to TRBJ2-4; 9 nucleotides agree with TRBD1. The CDR3 totals 15 residues. Trimming removed 4 bases from V and 6 bases from J; junction bases left unmatched: 7. Germline V gives CDR1 SNHLY, CDR2 FYNNEI. This CDR3 is CASSGTVGQGNIQYF. CDR3 nucleotide sequence: TGTGCCAGCAGTGGGACCGTGGGACAGGGAAACATTCAGTACTTC.

The chain is built from TRBV4-3 and TRBJ2-7, with D unclear. This CDR3 contains 15 residues. Trimming removed 0 bases at V and 2 bases at J, with 11 bases between. CDR1 is LGHNA and CDR2 is YSLEER in the germline V gene. This CDR3 is CASSQDIGTAYEQYF. CDR3 DNA: TGCGCCAGCAGCCAAGATATAGGCACCGCCTACGAGCAGTACTTC.

V usage is TRBV5-1 and J usage is TRBJ1-3, with TRBD1 as a possible D gene (6 bases). The V end was cut by 0 bases, the J end by 2 bases, with 12 bases between. The CDR3 covers 16 residues. Germline V gene data show CDR1 as SGHRS and CDR2 as YFSETQ. CDR3 region: CASSLALRGPGNTIYF. The CDR3 nucleotides are TGCGCCAGCAGCTTGGCCTTACGGGGGCCTGGAAACACCATATATTTT. Full variable domain (outside the CDR3, taken from reference TRBV5-1 and TRBJ1-3): KAGVTQTPRYLIKTRGQQVTLSCSPISGHRSVSWYQQTPGQGLQFLFEYFSETQRNKGNFPGRFSGRQFSNSRSEMNVSTLELGDSALYLCASSLALRGPGNTIYFGEGSWLTVV.

The chain has TRBV5-5 and TRBJ2-5, with unresolved D. V lost 1 base and J 2 bases, leaving 3 bases between the germline ends. The germline V gene encodes CDR1 SGHKS and CDR2 YYEKEE (reference sequence). The CDR3 has 12 amino acids. The CDR3 DNA sequence: TGTGCCAGCAGCTTGCGGCAAGAGACCCAGTACTTC. Residues: CASSLRQETQYF.

The rearrangement joins TRBV3-1 (or the pseudogene TRBV3-2) to TRBJ1-5; 9 nucleotides align to TRBD1. J gave up 5 bases and V 6 bases, and 8 bases lay outside the gene matches. This CDR3 is 15 amino acids long. Germline V gene lookup returns CDR1 LGHDT and CDR2 YNNKEL (reference sequence). For the CDR3, the DNA is TGTGCCAGCAGTCGGGGACAGGGTGGGTATCAGCCCCAGCATTTT. Translation: CASSRGQGGYQPQHF.

This rearrangement joins TRBV5-5 to TRBJ1-1, with D maybe TRBD1 (5 bases). The germline CDR1 and CDR2 sequences are SGHKS and YYEKEE (reference sequence). The CDR3 has 13 residues. The V and J ends lost 4 bases and 8 bases respectively, with 15 bases between them. CDR3 loop: CASSIGGELEAFF. In nucleotides, the CDR3 is TGTGCCAGCAGCATCGGGGGGGAGCTGGAAGCTTTCTTT.

CDR3 loop: CASSLGGPSTDTQYF. DNA of the CDR3: TGTGCCAGCAGTTTGGGGGGGCCATCCACAGATACGCAGTATTTT. The chain recombines TRBV27 with TRBJ2-3; tentative D call: TRBD2 (7 bases). Germline loops: CDR1 MNHEY, CDR2 SMNVEV (reference sequence). V dropped 3 bases and J dropped 2 bases, with 12 bases sitting between them. This CDR3 comprises 15 residues.

This sequence joins TRBV18 and TRBJ1-2; the D gene is possibly TRBD1 (6 bases). The germline CDR1 and CDR2 sequences are KGHSH and LQKENI. With 6 bases removed from V and 7 bases from J, the gap between germline ends came to 24 bases. This CDR3 spans 16 amino acids. CDR3 in DNA: TGTGCCAGCTCCTTCAACCTACTGGACAGCCTGGGTGGCTACACCTTC. Amino acids: CASSFNLLDSLGGYTF.

This chain joins TRBV6-5 and TRBJ2-7; tentative D call: TRBD2 (6 bases). Trimming removed 6 bases at V and 2 bases at J, with 17 bases between. CDR3 length: 15 residues. CDR1 is MNHEY, CDR2 SVGAGI, per germline. The CDR3 loop is CASRGSPGVAYEQYF. CDR3 in DNA: TGTGCCAGCAGAGGGTCCCCGGGAGTAGCCTACGAGCAGTACTTC.

This CDR3 is CASSVYKTGRNTIYF. In DNA form, the CDR3 reads TGTGCCAGCAGTGTCTACAAGACGGGGAGAAACACCATATATTTT. The rearrangement uses TRBV28 and TRBJ1-3; D not certain. The V end was cut by 5 bases, the J end by 5 bases, with 16 bases between. Germline CDR1 reads MDHEN; CDR2 reads SYDVKM. There are 15 residues in the CDR3.

This clone was counted a single time. The chain couples TRBV5-8 to TRBJ2-2; a weak D match, TRBD1 (6 bases). In germline, CDR1 is SGHTS, CDR2 YDEGEE. Trimming cost V 1 base and J 3 bases, with 7 bases left between them. The CDR3 loop spans 14 amino acids. The CDR3 here is CASSLWGHTGELFF. The CDR3 nucleotides read TGTGCCAGCAGCTTGTGGGGGCACACCGGGGAGCTGTTTTTT.

The chain has TRBV4-1 and TRBJ2-7, with 10 bases that match TRBD2. Germline lookup yields CDR1 MGHRA and CDR2 YSYEKL. This CDR3 region has 16 residues. With V trimmed by 0 bases and J by 6 bases, 8 bases remained unmatched. Written as DNA, the CDR3 is TGCGCCAGCAGCCAAGATACTAGCGGGATCCCCCGCGAGCAGTACTTC. Its translation: CASSQDTSGIPREQYF.

This chain joins TRBV10-3 and TRBJ1-5; D is possibly TRBD1 (5 bases). V was trimmed by 0 bases and J by 3 bases, leaving 9 bases between them. The CDR3 totals 15 residues. Germline V gives CDR1 ENHRY, CDR2 SYGVKD. The CDR3 nucleotides read TGTGCCATCAGTGAGTCAGGGGCCCACAATCAGCCCCAGCATTTT. This encodes CAISESGAHNQPQHF.

The V gene is TRBV7-8, the J gene TRBJ1-2; D might be TRBD1 (5 bases). Germline values: CDR1 SGHVS, CDR2 FQNEAQ. The CDR3 is 17 residues long. Trimming pared 1 base from V and 4 bases from J, leaving 19 bases between. The CDR3 loop reads CASSLGRFGTGPYGYTF. CDR3 DNA sequence: TGTGCCAGCAGCTTAGGGAGATTCGGGACGGGACCCTATGGCTACACCTTC.